This T cell receptor beta chain appears in the sequencing data of a study of a mutant IDH1 vaccine in newly diagnosed glioma. Using immunoSEQ multiplex PCR, the repertoire was profiled, and TCRdb retains in-frame clones only, with some absent. The sample lists around 76,000 clones; around 85% were seen once. For this clone: What it binds is not known.

Indicated time point: week 23, last vaccination. What each vaccine dose contained was 300 ug of mutant IDH1 20-mer peptide, accompanied by topical imiquimod. CDR3 length: 15 amino acids. CDR1 MNHNS and CDR2 SASEGT come from the germline V gene. Trimming shortened V by 7 bases and J by 0 bases, and 13 bases separated the two germline ends. The rearrangement uses TRBV6-1 and TRBJ1-3; D gene unclear. The material sequenced was PBMCs, taken from a glioma patient whose treatment included an IDH1 peptide vaccine. The sequence derives from a woman aged 50 to 60 with glioma. The CDR3 DNA reads as TGTGCCAGCACTGAGGGTAGAAGCTCTGGAAACACCATATATTTT. Translation: CASTEGRSSGNTIYF.